This TCR beta chain was captured in a study of cytomegalovirus exposure and HLA in healthy donors (TCRdb year 2017). Regarding the research as a whole: According to a later analysis, the approximately 120 validation repertoires were produced on the same platform as the 700 or so repertoires of the first cohort. The study aimed to test whether cataloging public T cell receptors could reveal signatures of past pathogen exposure. Along with the approximately 700-subject first cohort, a separate validation cohort of 120 different subjects was used. High-throughput TCR immunosequencing, statistical association of individual TCRs with disease status, and machine learning were combined to predict cytomegalovirus infection status. Beyond this particular receptor, the publication reports: In both the original and validation cohorts, the classifier was reported to diagnose cytomegalovirus status with high specificity and sensitivity. In the study, 150 to 200 TCR beta chains were listed as associated with cytomegalovirus. A later analysis found that TCRs clustered in the first cohort also tended to co-occur in the roughly 120 validation repertoires, with approximately 93% of cluster scores above 0. A few of the identified cytomegalovirus-associated TCR beta chains were confirmed in vitro to be specific for cytomegalovirus antigens. A later analysis had no HLA typing for the validation cohort, so co-occurrence there was scored across all 120 repertoires. While some public TCRs were present in many individuals, most TCR sequences turned up only very rarely across donors. The authors suggested that the approach could potentially be extended to other disease states and immunological phenotypes.

Donors formed part of the validation cohort, which comprised 120 subjects and was distinct from the first cohort of under 850 subjects. With respect to this clone: Its antigen is not yet known. The input lacks base qualities; no much larger clone sits a single base away.

The library came from the immunoSEQ multiplex PCR assay. For the original study's pipeline: To diagnose cytomegalovirus status from the catalog of TCR beta chain sequences, a statistical classification framework was built. TCRdb stores this immuneACCESS table with in-frame sequences only. Part of the clones is absent; in the studies checked, under half of the shortfall reflects unresolved V genes, and no reason is known for the rest. That table is the source of V, J and clone size, and D and trimming were worked out from the DNA. Across this sample there are about 73,000 clones, with 85% to 95% seen only once. The ten top clones hold approximately 3.4% of the sample. The sequence was collected from a man aged 18 to 35 in good health and CMV-seronegative. What was sequenced was PBMCs.

The CDR3 in this case is CASSERPGPLWGELSSYEQYF. In nucleotide form, the sequence is TGTGCCAGCAGTGAAAGACCGGGGCCGCTATGGGGGGAGTTATCCTCCTACGAGCAGTACTTC. The chain is encoded by TRBV6-1 joined to TRBJ2-7; TRBD2 could be the D gene, as 6 bases match. Including cysteine and phenylalanine, the CDR3 has 21 amino acids. Only the CDR3 DNA stays, 63 bases, in frame from base 1. The junction carries 29 bases between V and J, which are trimmed by 2 bases and 0 bases respectively. The germline V gene provides CDR1 MNHNS and CDR2 SASEGT.